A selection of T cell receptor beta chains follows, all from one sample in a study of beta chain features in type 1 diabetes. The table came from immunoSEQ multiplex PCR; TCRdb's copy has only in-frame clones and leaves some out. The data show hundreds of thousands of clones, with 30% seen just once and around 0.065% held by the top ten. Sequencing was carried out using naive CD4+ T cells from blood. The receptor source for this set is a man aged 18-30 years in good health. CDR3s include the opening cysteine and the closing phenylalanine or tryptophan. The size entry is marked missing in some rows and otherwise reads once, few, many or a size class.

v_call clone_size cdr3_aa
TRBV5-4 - CASSLAGMNTEAFF
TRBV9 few CASSVRDQYNEQFF
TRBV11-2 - CASSFRGNQPQHF
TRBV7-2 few CASSSRQGQQPQHF
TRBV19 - CASSVMEGAYAYGYTF
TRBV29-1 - CSVAPRVSETQYF
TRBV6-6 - CASSYSGGSYEQYF
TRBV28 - CASSFASNTQTQYF
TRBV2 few CASRALADTQYF
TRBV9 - CASSVELAGDTGELFF
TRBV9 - CASSVAARNTEAFF
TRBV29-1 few CSVGQTYEQYF
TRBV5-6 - CASSLGDFWWNEQFF
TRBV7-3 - CASSSHPGQEVSYEQYF
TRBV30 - CAWSVDEQFF
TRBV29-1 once CSVAGQVTDTQYF
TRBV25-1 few CASSELGALDTQYF
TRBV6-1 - CASSEAEPRQGSHEQYF
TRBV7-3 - CASSLSVQGSAFF
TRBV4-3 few CASSQGSRDYEQFF
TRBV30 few CAWSVRAGWAMDYGYTF
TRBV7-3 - CASSRSPYNEQFF
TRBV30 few CAWSPVETEAFF
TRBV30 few CAWSVRRQASYGYTF